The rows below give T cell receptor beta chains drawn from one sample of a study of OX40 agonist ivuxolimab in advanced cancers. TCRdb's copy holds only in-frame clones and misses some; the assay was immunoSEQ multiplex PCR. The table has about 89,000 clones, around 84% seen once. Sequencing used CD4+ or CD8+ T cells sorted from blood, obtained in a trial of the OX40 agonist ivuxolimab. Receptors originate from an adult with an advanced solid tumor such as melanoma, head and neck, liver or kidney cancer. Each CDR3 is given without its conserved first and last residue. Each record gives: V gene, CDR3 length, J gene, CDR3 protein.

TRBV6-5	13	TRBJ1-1	ASSYSGRTNTEAF
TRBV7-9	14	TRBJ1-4	ASSSGQGPFNEKLF
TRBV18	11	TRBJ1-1	ASSDMRDTEAF
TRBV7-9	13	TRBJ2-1	ASRLGQGIYNEQF
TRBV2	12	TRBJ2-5	ASSEEAGIETQY
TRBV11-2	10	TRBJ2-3	ASTSSRDTQY
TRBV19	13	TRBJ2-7	ASSPDRVGSYEQY
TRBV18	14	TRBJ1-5	ASSLGTGVSNQPQH
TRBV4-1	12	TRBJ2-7	ASSQPGTGYEQY
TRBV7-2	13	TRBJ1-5	ASSLGQGHNQPQH
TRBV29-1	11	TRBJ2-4	SVVVAGDGIQY
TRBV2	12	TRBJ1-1	ASSYTGGSTEAF
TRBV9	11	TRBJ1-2	ASSPQGDYGYT
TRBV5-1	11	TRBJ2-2	ASSLRDTGELF
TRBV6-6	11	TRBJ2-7	AVGRQIGYEQY
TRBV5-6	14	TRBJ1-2	ASSLVGTGGGYGYT
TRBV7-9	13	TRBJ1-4	ASSLAQGKNEKLF
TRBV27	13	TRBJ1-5	ASSRLGSSNQPQH
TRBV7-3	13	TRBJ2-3	ASSSYSAGADTQY
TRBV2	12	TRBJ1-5	ASRDRMGNQPQH
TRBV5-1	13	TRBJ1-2	ASSLGIGTVYGYT
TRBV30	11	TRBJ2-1	AWNLNGYNEQF
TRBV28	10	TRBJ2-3	ASSGQPPTQY
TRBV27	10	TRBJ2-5	ASSSGEETQY
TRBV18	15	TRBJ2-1	ASSPPRGENPYNEQF